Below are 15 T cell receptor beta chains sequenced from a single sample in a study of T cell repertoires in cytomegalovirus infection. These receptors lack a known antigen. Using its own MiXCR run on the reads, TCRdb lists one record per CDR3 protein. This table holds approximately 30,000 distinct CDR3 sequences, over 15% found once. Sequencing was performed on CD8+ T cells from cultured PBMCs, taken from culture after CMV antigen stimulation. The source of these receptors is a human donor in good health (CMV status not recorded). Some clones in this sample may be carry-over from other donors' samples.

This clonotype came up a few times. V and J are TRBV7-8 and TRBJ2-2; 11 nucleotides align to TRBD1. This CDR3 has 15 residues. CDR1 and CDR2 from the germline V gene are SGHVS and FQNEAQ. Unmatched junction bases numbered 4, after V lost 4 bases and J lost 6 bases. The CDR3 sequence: CASSSGQGVAGELFF. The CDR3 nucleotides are TGTGCCAGCAGCTCGGGACAGGGGGTCGCCGGGGAGCTGTTTTTT. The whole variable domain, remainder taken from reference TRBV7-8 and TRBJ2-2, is GAGVSQSPRYKVAKRGQDVALRCDPISGHVSLFWYQQALGQGPEFLTYFQNEAQLDKSGLPSDRFFAERPEGSVSTLKIQRTQQEDSAVYLCASSSGQGVAGELFFGEGSRLTVL.

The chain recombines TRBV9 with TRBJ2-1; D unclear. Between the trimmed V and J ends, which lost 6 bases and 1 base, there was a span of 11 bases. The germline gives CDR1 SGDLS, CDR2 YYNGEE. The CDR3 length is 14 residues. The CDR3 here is CASMPAISYNEQFF. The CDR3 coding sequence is TGTGCCAGCATGCCGGCGATATCCTACAATGAGCAGTTCTTC.

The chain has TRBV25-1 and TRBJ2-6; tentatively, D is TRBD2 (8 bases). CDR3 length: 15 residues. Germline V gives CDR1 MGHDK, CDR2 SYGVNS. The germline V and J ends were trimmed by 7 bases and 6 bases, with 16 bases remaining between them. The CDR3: CASTPGGGEANVLTF. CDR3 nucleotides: TGTGCCAGCACCCCGGGAGGGGGCGAGGCCAACGTCCTGACTTTC.

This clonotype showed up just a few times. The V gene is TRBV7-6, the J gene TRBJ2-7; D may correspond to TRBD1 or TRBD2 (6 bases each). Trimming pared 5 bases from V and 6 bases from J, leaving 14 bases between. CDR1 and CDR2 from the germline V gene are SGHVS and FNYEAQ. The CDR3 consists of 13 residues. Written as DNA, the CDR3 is TGTGCCAGCAGCGGAGGGGGTCGTTCCGAGCAGTACTTC. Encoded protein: CASSGGGRSEQYF.

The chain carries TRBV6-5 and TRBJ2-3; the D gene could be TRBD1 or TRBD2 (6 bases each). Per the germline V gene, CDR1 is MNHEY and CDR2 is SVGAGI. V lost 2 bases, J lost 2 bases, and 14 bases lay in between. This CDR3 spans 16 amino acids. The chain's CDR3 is CASSYETGRHTDTQYF. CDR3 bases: TGTGCCAGCAGTTACGAAACAGGGAGGCACACAGATACGCAGTATTTT.

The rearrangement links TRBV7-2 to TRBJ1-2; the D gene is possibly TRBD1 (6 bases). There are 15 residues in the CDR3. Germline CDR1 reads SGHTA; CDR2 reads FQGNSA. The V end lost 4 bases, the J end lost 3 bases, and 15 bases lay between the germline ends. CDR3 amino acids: CASSSGGGRDYGYTF. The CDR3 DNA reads TGTGCCAGCAGCTCCGGGGGGGGGCGAGACTATGGCTACACCTTC.

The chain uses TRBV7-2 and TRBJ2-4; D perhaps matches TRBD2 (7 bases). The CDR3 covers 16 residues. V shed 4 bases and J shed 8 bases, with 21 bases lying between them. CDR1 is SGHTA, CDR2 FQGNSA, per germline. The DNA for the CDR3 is TGTGCCAGCAGCTACCGAAGGGGGGGAGGGGTGGACATTCAGTACTTC. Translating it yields CASSYRRGGGVDIQYF.

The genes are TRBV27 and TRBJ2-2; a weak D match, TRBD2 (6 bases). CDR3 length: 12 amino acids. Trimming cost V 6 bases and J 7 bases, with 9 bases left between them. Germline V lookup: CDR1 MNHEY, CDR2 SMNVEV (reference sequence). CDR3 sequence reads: CASRHGGGELFF. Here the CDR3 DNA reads TGTGCCAGCAGACACGGGGGCGGGGAGCTGTTTTTT.

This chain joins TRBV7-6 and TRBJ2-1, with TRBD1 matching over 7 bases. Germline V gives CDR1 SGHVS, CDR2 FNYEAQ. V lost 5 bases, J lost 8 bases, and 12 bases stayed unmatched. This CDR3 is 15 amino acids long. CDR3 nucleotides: TGTGCCAGCAGCCTTATCTCGGACAGGTCCCATGAGCAGTTCTTC. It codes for CASSLISDRSHEQFF. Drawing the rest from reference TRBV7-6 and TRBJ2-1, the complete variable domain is GAGVSQSPRYKVTKRGQDVALRCDPISGHVSLYWYRQALGQGPEFLTYFNYEAQQDKSGLPNDRFSAERPEGSISTLTIQRTEQRDSAMYRCASSLISDRSHEQFFGPGTRLTVL.

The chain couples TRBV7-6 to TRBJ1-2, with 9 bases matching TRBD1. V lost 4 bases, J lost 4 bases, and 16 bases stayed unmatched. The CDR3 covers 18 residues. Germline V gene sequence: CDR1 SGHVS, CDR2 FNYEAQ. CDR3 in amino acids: CASSSKPVRDRERYGYTF. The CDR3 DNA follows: TGTGCCAGCAGCTCTAAACCTGTCCGGGACAGGGAGCGCTATGGCTACACCTTC.

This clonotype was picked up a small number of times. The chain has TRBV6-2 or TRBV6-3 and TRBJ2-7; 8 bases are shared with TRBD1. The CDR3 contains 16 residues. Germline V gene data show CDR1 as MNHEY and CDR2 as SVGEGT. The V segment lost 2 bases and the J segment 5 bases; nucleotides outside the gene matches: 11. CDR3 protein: CASSYLMWTGRDEQYF. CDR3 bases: TGTGCCAGCAGTTACCTGATGTGGACAGGGCGTGACGAGCAGTACTTC.

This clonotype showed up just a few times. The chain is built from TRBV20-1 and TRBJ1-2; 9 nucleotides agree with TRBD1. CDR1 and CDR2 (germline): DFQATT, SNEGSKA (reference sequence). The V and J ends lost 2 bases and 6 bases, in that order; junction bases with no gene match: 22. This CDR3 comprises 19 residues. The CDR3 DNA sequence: TGCAGTGCTAGACCCATCTACCGGGACAGGGAAGAGTCGGATAATGGCTACACCTTC. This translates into CSARPIYRDREESDNGYTF.

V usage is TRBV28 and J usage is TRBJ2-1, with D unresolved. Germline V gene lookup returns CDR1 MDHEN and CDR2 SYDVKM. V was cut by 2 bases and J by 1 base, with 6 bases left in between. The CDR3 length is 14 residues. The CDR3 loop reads CASSLRKSYNEQFF. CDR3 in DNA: TGTGCCAGCAGTTTACGGAAATCCTACAATGAGCAGTTCTTC.

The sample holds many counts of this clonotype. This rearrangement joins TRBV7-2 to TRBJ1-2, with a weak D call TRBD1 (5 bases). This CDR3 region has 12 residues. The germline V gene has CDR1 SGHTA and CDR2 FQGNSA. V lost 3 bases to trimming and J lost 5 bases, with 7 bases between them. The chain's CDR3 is CASSFSGYGYTF. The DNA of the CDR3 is TGTGCCAGCAGCTTCTCAGGGTATGGCTACACCTTC.

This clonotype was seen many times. This chain's CDR3 is CASSEAVGQGDSPLHF. For the CDR3, the DNA is TGTGCCAGCAGTGAAGCGGTAGGACAGGGGGATTCACCCCTCCACTTT. The genes are TRBV6-1 and TRBJ1-6, with 10 bases lining up with TRBD1. The CDR3 is 16 residues long. Germline values: CDR1 MNHNS, CDR2 SASEGT. With 0 bases clipped from V and 8 bases from J, the junction kept 4 bases outside the gene matches.